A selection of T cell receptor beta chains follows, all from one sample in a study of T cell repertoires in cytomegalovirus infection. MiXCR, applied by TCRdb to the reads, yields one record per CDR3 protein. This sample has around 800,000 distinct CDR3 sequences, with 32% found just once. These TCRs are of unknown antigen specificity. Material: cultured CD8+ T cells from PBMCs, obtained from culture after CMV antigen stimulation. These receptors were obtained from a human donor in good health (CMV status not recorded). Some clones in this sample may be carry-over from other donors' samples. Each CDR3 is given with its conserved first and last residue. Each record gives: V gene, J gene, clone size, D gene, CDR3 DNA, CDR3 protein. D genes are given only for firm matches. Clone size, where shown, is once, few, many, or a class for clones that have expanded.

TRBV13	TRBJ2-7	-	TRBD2	TGTGCCAGCAGCTTCCTAAACGGGGGGATCGACGAGCAGTACTTC	CASSFLNGGIDEQYF
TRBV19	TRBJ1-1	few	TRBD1	TGTGCCAGTAGTATATTCTTGACAGGGTTCATGAACACTGAAGCTTTCTTT	CASSIFLTGFMNTEAFF
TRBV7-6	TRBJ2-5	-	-	TGTGCCAGCAGCGAAACTAGCTCGCGAGAGACCCAGTACTTC	CASSETSSRETQYF
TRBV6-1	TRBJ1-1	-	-	TGTGCCAGCAGAGCCGGAATGAACACTGAAGCTTTCTTT	CASRAGMNTEAFF
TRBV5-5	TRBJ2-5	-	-	TGTGCCAGCAGCTTACGTAGCGGTGGGACAGAGACCCAGTACTTC	CASSLRSGGTETQYF
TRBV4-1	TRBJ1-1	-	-	TGCGCCAGCAGCCATCCTACGACAGGTTATGTCGCTGAAGCTTTCTTT	CASSHPTTGYVAEAFF
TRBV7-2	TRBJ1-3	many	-	TGTGCCAGCAGCTTAACTTCGAGGGGGAGGGTGACTGGAAACACCATATATTTT	CASSLTSRGRVTGNTIYF
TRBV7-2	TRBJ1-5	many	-	TGTGCCAGCAGCTTCGGAGGGGCCAATCAGCCCCAGCATTTT	CASSFGGANQPQHF
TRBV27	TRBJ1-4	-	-	TGTGCCAGCAGCTCGGACACTACAACTAATGAAAAACTGTTTTTT	CASSSDTTTNEKLFF
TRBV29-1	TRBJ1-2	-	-	TGCAGCGTTGAAGATCTTACCGGGTACTATGGCTACACCTTC	CSVEDLTGYYGYTF
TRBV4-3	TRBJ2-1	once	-	TGCGCCAGCAGCCACCTTGACTTCAATGAGCAGTTCTTC	CASSHLDFNEQFF
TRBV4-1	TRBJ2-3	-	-	TGCGCCAGCAGCCTATTTCCCATCGGGCTGGCGACAGATACGCAGTATTTT	CASSLFPIGLATDTQYF
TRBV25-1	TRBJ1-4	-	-	TGTGCCAGAAGGGTGAATGAAAAACTGTTTTTT	CARRVNEKLFF
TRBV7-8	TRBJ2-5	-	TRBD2	TGTGCCAGCAGCCCATCGACTAGCGGGGGGATATCCCAGTACTTC	CASSPSTSGGISQYF
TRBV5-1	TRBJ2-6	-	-	TGCGCCAGCAGCTTGGATTCAGGCTCAGCGCTATACTCTGGGGCCAACGTCCTGACTTTC	CASSLDSGSALYSGANVLTF
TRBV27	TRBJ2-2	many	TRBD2	TGTGCCAGCAGTCCTCTCTACGGACGGGGGGGCACCGGGGAGCTGTTTTTT	CASSPLYGRGGTGELFF